A selection of T cell receptor beta chains follows, all from one sample in a study of siplizumab effects on memory and regulatory T cells. The repertoire was sequenced with immunoSEQ multiplex PCR; TCRdb's copy has only in-frame clones and lacks some. The sample lists tens of thousands of clones, 95% to 97% occurring once. The sequencing input was naive CD4+ T cells sorted from blood. All receptors derive from a human donor in good health. Each CDR3 is given with its conserved first and last residue. The D gene is left open where the match is weak.

J gene	D gene	V gene	CDR3 DNA	CDR3 protein
TRBJ2-1	TRBD2	TRBV4-2	TGTGCCAGCAGCCAAGGGTCAGGACTAGCGAGCTACAATGAGCAGTTCTTC	CASSQGSGLASYNEQFF
TRBJ1-5	.	TRBV19	TGTGCCAGTAGTCCCGTGGGGCATACCAATCAGCCCCAGCATTTT	CASSPVGHTNQPQHF
TRBJ1-2	TRBD1	TRBV5-4	TGTGCCAGCAGCGGGGGACAGAAAAACTATGGCTACACCTTC	CASSGGQKNYGYTF
TRBJ1-2	.	TRBV7-9	TGTGCCAGCAGCTCATCGACAGGTTTCTATGGCTACACCTTC	CASSSSTGFYGYTF
TRBJ2-1	.	TRBV14	TGTGCCAGCAGCCAACAGGGTTCCCGCAACGAGCAGTTCTTC	CASSQQGSRNEQFF
TRBJ1-5	.	TRBV6-1	TGTGCCAGCACCCTGGGGACGCTCAATCAGCCCCAGCATTTT	CASTLGTLNQPQHF
TRBJ2-1	TRBD2	TRBV15	TGTGCCACCAGCAGAGACCTTAGCGGGTTCTCACTAAGCAATGAGCAGTTCTTC	CATSRDLSGFSLSNEQFF
TRBJ2-1	TRBD2	TRBV7-9	TGTGCCAGCATCCGAGGGGGGACTAGCGGTTCCTACAATGAGCAGTTCTTC	CASIRGGTSGSYNEQFF
TRBJ2-7	TRBD1	TRBV10-3	TGTGCCACTATAAAAGGACAGGGGGCCGACGAGCAGTACTTC	CATIKGQGADEQYF
TRBJ2-7	.	TRBV12-5	TGTGCTAGTGGTCGCGGACGGGGCGAGCAGTACTTC	CASGRGRGEQYF
TRBJ1-1	.	TRBV30	TGTGCCTGGGACCGGACGGTGAACACTGAAGCTTTCTTT	CAWDRTVNTEAFF